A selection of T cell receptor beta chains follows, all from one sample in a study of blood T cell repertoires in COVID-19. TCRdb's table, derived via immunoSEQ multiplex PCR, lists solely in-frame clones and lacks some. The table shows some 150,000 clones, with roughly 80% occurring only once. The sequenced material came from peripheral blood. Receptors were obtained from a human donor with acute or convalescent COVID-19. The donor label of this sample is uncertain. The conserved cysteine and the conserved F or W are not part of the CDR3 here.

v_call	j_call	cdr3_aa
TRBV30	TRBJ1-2	AWSPGRGRGGYT
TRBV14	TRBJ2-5	ASSQGLVGETQY
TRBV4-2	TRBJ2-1	ASSHGPRLASYNEQF
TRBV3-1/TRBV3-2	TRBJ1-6	ASSQPGQGHNSPLH
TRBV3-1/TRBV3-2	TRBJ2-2	ASSPRSVFERGKTGELF
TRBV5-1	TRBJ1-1	ASSLAGIMNTEAF
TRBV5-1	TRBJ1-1	ASSLTAGLNTEAF
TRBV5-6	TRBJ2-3	ASSTRQNPSTDTQY
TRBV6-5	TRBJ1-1	ASTLRAQDTEAF
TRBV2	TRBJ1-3	ASRGTGYAGNTIY
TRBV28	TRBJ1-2	ASTIARGGRMGQT